This T cell receptor (beta chain) was found in a study of blood T cell repertoires in COVID-19. Across the study: The United States, Italy and Spain provided the acute and convalescent COVID-19 samples. T cells, B-cell-depleted T cells, or PBMCs supplied cDNA or gDNA.

Libraries were prepared by immunoSEQ multiplex PCR; TCRdb keeps only in-frame clonotypes and omits some of them. The sample holds over 350,000 clones, around nine tenths seen once. The CDR3 runs 14 residues. The chain links TRBV21-1 to TRBJ1-2; the listed D gene, TRBD1, was not tested against the DNA. TRBV21-1 is noted as a pseudogene. The specimen was PBMCs or T cells enriched from blood (not recorded which). The clonotype was recovered from a woman younger than 35 with acute COVID-19. The CDR3 nucleotides read TGTGCCAGCAGCCTATCAGGGGGCGCGACTGGCTACACCTTC. Its protein is CASSLSGGATGYTF.